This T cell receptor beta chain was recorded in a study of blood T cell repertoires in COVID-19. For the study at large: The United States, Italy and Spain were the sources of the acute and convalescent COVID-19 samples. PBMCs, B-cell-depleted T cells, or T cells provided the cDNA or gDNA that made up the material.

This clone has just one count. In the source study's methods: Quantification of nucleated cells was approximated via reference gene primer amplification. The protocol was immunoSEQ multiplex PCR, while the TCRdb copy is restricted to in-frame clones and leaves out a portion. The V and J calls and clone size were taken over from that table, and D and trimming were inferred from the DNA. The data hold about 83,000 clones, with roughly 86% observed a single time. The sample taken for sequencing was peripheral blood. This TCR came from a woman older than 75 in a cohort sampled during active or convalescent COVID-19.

This chain's CDR3 is CAISGQGNSNQPQHF. As DNA, the CDR3 is TGTGCCATCAGTGGACAGGGGAATAGCAATCAGCCCCAGCATTTT. This sequence joins TRBV10-3 and TRBJ1-5; 8 bases map to TRBD1. The J segment lost 0 bases and the V segment lost 4 bases, leaving 2 bases of the junction unmatched. Germline loops: CDR1 ENHRY, CDR2 SYGVKD. CDR3 length: 15 amino acids.